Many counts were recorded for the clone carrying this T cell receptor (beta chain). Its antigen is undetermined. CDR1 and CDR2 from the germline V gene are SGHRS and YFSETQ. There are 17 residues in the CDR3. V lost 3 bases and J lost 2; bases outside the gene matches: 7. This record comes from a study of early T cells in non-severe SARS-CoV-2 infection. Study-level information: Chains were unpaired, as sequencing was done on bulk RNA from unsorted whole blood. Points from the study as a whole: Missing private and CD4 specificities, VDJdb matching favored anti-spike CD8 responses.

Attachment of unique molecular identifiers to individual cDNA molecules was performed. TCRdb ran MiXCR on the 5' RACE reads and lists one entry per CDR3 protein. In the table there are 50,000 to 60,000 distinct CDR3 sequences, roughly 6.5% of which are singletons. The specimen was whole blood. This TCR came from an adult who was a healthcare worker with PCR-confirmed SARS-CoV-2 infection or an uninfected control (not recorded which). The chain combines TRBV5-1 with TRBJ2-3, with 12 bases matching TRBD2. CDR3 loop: CASSSWTSGDYTDTQYF. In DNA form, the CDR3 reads TGCGCCAGCAGCTCCTGGACTAGCGGGGACTACACAGATACGCAGTATTTT.